This TCR beta chain was recorded in a study of post-analysis software for immune sequencing data. Unique molecular identifiers tagged the TCR beta cDNA libraries. Each CDR3 protein gets one entry after TCRdb re-called the PCR reads with MiXCR. This table has 650,000 to 850,000 distinct CDR3 sequences, around 42% appearing once. Study outcomes and limitations: There was significantly lower normalized Chao1 diversity in multiple sclerosis patients than in controls.

In the case of this clonotype: The antigen is undetermined.

The TCR sequence derives from a girl aged 5-17 years with multiple sclerosis. Specimen: blood.

This chain's CDR3 is CASSQIPRYEQYF. The CDR3 DNA follows: TGTGCCAGCAGCCAGATTCCACGCTACGAGCAGTACTTC. This chain links TRBV7-9 with TRBJ2-7; D is undetermined. Per the germline V gene, CDR1 is SEHNR and CDR2 is FQNEAQ (reference sequence). V gave up 5 bases and J gave up 3 bases, with 11 bases separating them. CDR3 size: 13 residues.